Listed below are T cell receptor beta chains from one sample, sequenced in a study of blood T cell repertoires in COVID-19. Here immunoSEQ multiplex PCR was the method, and the copy in TCRdb shows in-frame clones only, minus some. This sample has a few hundred thousand clones; around 91% occur once, and the top ten carry less than 1.2%. Sequencing used PBMCs or T cells enriched from blood (not recorded which). The receptors were gathered from a man aged 18 to 30 who had recovered from COVID-19. The CDR3 runs from the conserved cysteine through the conserved F or W. Fields, in order: J gene, V gene, D gene, CDR3 protein, CDR3 DNA. A D gene is named only where the DNA matches it firmly.

TRBJ1-4,TRBV27,TRBD1,CARVSRDRGDDGTNEKLFF,TGTGCCAGGGTCTCTCGGGACAGGGGAGATGACGGCACTAATGAAAAACTGTTTTTT
TRBJ2-7,TRBV6-1,TRBD2,CASSEALGLAGVPYEQYF,TGTGCCAGCAGTGAAGCGCTTGGTCTAGCGGGAGTCCCCTACGAGCAGTACTTC
TRBJ1-6,TRBV18,TRBD1,CASSPEGAKSSPLHF,TGTGCCAGCTCACCGGAGGGGGCAAAAAGCTCACCCCTCCACTTT
TRBJ1-2,TRBV5-4,TRBD1,CASSLKTGVLGGYTF,TGTGCCAGCAGCTTGAAGACAGGGGTTCTTGGTGGCTACACCTTC
TRBJ2-3,TRBV6-2/TRBV6-3,TRBD2,CASSYRLAGVSSTDTQYF,TGTGCCAGCAGTTACCGACTAGCGGGAGTGTCTAGCACAGATACGCAGTATTTT
TRBJ2-4,TRBV6-5,TRBD1,CASSWGAPGQRNIQYF,TGTGCCAGCAGTTGGGGAGCCCCGGGACAGAGGAACATTCAGTACTTC
TRBJ2-7,TRBV27,.,CASSSTPGEEQYF,TGTGCCAGCAGTTCCACCCCAGGGGAAGAGCAGTACTTC
TRBJ2-1,TRBV7-2,TRBD2,CASSLVLRGDNEQFF,TGTGCCAGCAGCTTAGTATTGCGGGGGGACAATGAGCAGTTCTTC
TRBJ2-2,TRBV6-5,TRBD1,CAITRTGPTGELFF,TGTGCCATCACCCGGACAGGTCCTACCGGGGAGCTGTTTTTT
TRBJ1-1,TRBV5-5,.,CASSPTTNTEAFF,TGTGCCAGCAGCCCCACAACGAACACTGAAGCTTTCTTT